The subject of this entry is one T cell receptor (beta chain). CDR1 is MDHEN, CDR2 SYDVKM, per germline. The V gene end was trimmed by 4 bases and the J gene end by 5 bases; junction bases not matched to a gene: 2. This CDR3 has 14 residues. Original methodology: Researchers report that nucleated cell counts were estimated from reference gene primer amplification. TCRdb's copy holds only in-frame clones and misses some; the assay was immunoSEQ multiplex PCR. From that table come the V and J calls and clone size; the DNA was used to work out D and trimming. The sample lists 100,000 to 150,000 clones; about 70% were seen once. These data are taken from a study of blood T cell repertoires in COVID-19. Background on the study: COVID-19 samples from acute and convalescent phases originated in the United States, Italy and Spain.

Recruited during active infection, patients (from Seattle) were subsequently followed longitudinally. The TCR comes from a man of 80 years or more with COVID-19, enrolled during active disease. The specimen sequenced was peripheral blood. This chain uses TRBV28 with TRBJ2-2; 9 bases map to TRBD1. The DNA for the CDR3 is TGTGCCAGCAGTTACGACAGGGGGACCGGGGAGCTGTTTTTT. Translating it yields CASSYDRGTGELFF. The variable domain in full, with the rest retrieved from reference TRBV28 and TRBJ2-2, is DVKVTQSSRYLVKRTGEKVFLECVQDMDHENMFWYRQDPGLGLRLIYFSYDVKMKEKGDIPEGYSVSREKKERFSLILESASTNQTSMYLCASSYDRGTGELFFGEGSRLTVL.